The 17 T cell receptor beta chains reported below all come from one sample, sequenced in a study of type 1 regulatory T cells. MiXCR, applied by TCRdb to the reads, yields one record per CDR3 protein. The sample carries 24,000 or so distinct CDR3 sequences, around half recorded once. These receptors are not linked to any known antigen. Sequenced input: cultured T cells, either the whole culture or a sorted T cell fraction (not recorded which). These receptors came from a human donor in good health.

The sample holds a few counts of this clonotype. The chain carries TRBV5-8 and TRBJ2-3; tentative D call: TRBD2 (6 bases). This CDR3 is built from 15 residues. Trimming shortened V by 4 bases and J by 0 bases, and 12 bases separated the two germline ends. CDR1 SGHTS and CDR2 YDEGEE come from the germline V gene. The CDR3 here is CASSKRRASTDTQYF. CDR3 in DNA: TGTGCCAGCAGCAAAAGGAGGGCTAGCACAGATACGCAGTATTTT.

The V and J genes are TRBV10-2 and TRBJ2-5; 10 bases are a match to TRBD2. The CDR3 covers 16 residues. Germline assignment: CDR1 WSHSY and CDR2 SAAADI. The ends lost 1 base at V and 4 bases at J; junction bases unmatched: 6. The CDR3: CASSEWIAGGGETQYF. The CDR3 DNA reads TGCGCCAGCAGTGAGTGGATAGCGGGGGGAGGAGAGACCCAGTACTTC.

CDR3: CASSPLASTDTQYF. Here the CDR3 DNA reads TGTGCCAGCTCACCACTGGCCAGCACAGATACGCAGTATTTT. The chain is built from TRBV18 and TRBJ2-3, with D hard to call. V lost 1 base and J lost 0, with 5 bases in between. The CDR3 has 14 residues. CDR1 and CDR2 (germline): KGHSH, LQKENI.

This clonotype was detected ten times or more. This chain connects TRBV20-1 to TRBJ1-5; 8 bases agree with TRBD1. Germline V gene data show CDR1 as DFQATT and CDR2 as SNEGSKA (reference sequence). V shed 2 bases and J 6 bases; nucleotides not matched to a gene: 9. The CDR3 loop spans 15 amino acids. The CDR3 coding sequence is TGCAGTGCTAGACGGACAGGGCGAGGGAGTCAGCCCCAGCATTTT. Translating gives CSARRTGRGSQPQHF.

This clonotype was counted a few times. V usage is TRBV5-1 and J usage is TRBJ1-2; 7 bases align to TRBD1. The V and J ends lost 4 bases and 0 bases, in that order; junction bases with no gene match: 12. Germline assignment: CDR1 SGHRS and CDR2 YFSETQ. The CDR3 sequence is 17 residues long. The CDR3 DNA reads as TGCGCCAGCAGCCAAAGGACAGGAGTCCCAACTAACTATGGCTACACCTTC. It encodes CASSQRTGVPTNYGYTF. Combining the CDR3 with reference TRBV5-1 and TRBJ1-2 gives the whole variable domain KAGVTQTPRYLIKTRGQQVTLSCSPISGHRSVSWYQQTPGQGLQFLFEYFSETQRNKGNFPGRFSGRQFSNSRSEMNVSTLELGDSALYLCASSQRTGVPTNYGYTFGSGTRLTVV.

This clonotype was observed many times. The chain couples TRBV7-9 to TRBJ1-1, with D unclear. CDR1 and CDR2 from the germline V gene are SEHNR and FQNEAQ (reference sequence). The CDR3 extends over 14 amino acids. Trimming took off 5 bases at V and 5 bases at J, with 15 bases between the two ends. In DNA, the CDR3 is TGTGCCAGCAGCCAAGGGCGGGTGGGGACTGAAGCTTTCTTT. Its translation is CASSQGRVGTEAFF.

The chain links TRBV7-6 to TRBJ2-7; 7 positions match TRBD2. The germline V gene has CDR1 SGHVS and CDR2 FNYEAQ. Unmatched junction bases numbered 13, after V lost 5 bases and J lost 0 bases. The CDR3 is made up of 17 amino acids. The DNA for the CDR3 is TGTGCCAGCAGCCGTCAGGCTCTGGCGGGGGTCTCCTACGAGCAGTACTTC. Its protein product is CASSRQALAGVSYEQYF.

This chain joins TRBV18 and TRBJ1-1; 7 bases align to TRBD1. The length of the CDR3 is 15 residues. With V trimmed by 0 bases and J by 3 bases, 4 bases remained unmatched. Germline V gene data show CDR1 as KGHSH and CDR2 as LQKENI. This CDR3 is CASSPPTGSYTEAFF. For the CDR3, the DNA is TGTGCCAGCTCACCACCGACAGGGTCGTACACTGAAGCTTTCTTT.

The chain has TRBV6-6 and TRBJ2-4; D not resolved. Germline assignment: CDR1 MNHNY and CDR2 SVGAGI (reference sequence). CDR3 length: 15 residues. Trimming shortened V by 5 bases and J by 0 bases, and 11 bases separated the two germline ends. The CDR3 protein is CASSPEHLAKNIQYF. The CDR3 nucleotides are TGTGCCAGCAGTCCGGAACACCTAGCCAAAAACATTCAGTACTTC.

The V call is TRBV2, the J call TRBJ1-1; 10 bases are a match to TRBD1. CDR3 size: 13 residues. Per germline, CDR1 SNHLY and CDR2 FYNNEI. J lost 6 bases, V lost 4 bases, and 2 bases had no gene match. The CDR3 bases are TGTGCCAGCAGTGGAGACAGGGGGCCTGAAGCTTTCTTT. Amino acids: CASSGDRGPEAFF.

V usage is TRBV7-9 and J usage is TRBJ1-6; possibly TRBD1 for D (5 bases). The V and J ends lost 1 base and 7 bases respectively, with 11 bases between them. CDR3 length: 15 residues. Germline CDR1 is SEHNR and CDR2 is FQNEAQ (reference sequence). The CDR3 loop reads CASSLVGVVNSPLHF. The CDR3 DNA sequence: TGTGCCAGCAGCTTAGTAGGGGTCGTAAATTCACCCCTCCACTTT.

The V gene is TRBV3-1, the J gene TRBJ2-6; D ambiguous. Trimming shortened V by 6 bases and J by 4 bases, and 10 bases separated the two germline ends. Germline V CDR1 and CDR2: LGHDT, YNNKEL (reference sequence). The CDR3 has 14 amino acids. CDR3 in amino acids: CASSLIGGANVLTF. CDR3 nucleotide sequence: TGTGCCAGCAGTCTCATAGGGGGGGCCAACGTCCTGACTTTC.

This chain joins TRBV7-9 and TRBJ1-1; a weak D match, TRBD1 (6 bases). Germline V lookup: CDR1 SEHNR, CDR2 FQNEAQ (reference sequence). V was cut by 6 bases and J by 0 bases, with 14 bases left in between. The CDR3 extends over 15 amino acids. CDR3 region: CASRVGDIVNTEAFF. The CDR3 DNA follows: TGTGCCAGCAGAGTGGGGGACATCGTGAACACTGAAGCTTTCTTT. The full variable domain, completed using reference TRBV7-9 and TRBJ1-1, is DTGVSQNPRHKITKRGQNVTFRCDPISEHNRLYWYRQTLGQGPEFLTYFQNEAQLEKSRLLSDRFSAERPKGSFSTLEIQRTEQGDSAMYLCASRVGDIVNTEAFFGQGTRLTVV.

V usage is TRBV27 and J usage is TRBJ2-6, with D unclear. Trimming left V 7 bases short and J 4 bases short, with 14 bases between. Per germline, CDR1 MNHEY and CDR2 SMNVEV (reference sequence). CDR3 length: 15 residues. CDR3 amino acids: CASTAWGSGANVLTF. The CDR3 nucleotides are TGTGCCAGCACCGCGTGGGGTTCAGGGGCCAACGTCCTGACTTTC.

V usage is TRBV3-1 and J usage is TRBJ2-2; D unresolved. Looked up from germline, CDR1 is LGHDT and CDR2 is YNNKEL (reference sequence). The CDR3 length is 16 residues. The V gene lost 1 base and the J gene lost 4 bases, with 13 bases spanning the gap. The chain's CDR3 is CASSQGFAVITGELFF. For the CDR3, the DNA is TGTGCCAGCAGCCAAGGGTTTGCGGTGATCACCGGGGAGCTGTTTTTT.

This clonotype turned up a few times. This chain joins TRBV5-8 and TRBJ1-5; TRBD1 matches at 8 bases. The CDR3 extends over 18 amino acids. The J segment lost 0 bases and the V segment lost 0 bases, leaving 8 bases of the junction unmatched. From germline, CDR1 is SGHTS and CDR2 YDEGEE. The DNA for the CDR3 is TGTGCCAGCAGCTTGGGCAGGGGGCGCGTAATTAGCAATCAGCCCCAGCATTTT. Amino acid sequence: CASSLGRGRVISNQPQHF.

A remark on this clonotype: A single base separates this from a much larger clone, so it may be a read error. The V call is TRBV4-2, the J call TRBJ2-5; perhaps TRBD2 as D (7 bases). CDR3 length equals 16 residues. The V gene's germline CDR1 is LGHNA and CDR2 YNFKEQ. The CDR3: CASSPSVTGGQETLYF. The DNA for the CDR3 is TGTGCCAGCAGCCCCTCGGTGACGGGGGGCCAAGAGACCCTGTACTTC.